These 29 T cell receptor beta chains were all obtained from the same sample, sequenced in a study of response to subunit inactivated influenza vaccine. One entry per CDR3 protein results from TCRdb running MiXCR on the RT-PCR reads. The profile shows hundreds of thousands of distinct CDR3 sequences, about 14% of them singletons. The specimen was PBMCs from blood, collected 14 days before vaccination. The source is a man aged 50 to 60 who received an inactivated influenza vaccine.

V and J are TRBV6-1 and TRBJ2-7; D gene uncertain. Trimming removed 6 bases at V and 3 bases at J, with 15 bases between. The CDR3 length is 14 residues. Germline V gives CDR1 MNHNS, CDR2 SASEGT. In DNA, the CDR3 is TGTGCCAGCAGCCTCTATTCGGGTGGCTACGAGCAGTACTTC. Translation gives CASSLYSGGYEQYF.

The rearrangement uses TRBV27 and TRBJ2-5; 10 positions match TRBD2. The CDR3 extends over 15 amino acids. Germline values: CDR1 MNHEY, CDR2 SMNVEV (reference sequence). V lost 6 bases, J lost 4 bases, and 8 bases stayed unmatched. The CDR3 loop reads CASSDGLAVRETQYF. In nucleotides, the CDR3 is TGTGCCAGCAGCGACGGACTAGCGGTGCGAGAGACCCAGTACTTC.

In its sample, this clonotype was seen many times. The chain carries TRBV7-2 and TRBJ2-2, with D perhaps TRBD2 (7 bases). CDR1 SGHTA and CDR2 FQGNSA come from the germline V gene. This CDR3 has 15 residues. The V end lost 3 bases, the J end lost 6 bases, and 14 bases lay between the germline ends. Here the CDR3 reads CASSFQGTTSGELFF. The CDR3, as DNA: TGTGCCAGCAGCTTTCAGGGGACTACCTCCGGGGAGCTGTTTTTT.

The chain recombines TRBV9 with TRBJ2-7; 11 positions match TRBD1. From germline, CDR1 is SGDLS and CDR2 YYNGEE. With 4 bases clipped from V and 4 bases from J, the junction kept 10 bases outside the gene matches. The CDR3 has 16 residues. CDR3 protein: CASSKHPGTGGYEQYF. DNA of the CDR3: TGTGCCAGCAGCAAACACCCGGGGACAGGGGGTTACGAGCAGTACTTC.

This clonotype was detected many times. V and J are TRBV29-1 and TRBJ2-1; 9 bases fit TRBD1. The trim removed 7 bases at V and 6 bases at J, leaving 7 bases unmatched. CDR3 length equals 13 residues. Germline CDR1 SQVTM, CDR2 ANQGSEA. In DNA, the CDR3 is TGCAGCGCCCAGGGGACAGGGTCCAATGAGCAGTTCTTC. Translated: CSAQGTGSNEQFF.

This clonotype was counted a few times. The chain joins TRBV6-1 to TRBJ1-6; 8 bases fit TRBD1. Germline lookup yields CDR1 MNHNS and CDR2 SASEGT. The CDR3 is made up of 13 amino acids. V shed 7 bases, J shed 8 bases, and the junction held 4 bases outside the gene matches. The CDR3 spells CASMETGDSPLHF. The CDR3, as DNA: TGTGCCAGCATGGAGACAGGGGATTCACCCCTCCACTTT.

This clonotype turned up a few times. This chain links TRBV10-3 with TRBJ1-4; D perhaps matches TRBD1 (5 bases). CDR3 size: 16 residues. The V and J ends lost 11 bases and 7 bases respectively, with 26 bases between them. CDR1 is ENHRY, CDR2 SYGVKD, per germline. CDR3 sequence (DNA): TGTGCCTCAGCCGGGGCCTCTGTGGGTAGCGGTGAAAAACTGTTTTTT. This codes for CASAGASVGSGEKLFF.

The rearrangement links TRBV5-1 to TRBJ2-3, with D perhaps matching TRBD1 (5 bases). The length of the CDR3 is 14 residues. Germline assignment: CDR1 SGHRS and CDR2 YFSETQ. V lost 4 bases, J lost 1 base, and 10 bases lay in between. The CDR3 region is CASSMDKGTDTQYF. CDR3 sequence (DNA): TGCGCCAGCAGCATGGACAAGGGCACAGATACGCAGTATTTT. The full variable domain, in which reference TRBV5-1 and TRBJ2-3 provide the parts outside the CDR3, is KAGVTQTPRYLIKTRGQQVTLSCSPISGHRSVSWYQQTPGQGLQFLFEYFSETQRNKGNFPGRFSGRQFSNSRSEMNVSTLELGDSALYLCASSMDKGTDTQYFGPGTRLTVL.

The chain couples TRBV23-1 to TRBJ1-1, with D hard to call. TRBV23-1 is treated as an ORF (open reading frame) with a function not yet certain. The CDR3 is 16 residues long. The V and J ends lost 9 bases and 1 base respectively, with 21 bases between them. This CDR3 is CARSASCSTKNTEAFF. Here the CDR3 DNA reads TGCGCCAGAAGCGCATCTTGCTCAACTAAGAACACTGAAGCTTTCTTT.

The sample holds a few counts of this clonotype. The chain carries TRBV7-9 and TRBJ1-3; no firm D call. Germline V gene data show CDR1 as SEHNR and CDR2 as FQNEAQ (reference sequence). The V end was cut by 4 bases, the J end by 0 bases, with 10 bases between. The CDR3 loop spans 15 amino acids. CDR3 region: CASSSTAYSGNTIYF. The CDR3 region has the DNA TGTGCCAGCAGCTCAACGGCATACTCTGGAAACACCATATATTTT.

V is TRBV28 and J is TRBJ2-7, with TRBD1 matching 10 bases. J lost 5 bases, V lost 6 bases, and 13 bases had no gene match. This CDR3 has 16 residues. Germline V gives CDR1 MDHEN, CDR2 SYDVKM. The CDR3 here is CASRPSRGQGSHEQYF. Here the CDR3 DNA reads TGTGCCAGCAGACCATCCCGGGGACAGGGGTCCCACGAGCAGTACTTC.

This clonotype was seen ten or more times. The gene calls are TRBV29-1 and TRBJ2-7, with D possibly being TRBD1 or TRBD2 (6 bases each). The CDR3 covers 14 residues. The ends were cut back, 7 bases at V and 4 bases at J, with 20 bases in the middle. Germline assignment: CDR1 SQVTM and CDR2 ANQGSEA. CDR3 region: CSAIGGQGSYEQYF. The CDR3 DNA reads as TGCAGCGCCATAGGAGGGCAGGGGAGTTACGAGCAGTACTTC.

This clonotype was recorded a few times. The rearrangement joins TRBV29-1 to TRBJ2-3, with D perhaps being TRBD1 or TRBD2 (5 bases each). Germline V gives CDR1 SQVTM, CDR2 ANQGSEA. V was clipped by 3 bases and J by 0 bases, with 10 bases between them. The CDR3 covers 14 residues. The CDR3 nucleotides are TGCAGCGTTGAGGGACGGCCTAGCACAGATACGCAGTATTTT. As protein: CSVEGRPSTDTQYF.

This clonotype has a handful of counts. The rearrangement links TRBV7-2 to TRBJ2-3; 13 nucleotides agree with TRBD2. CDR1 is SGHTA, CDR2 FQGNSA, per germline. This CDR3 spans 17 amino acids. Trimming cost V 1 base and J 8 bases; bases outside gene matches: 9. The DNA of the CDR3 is TGTGCCAGCAGCTTAGGACTAGCGGGAGGCCCAGGGGTTACGCAGTATTTT. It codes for CASSLGLAGGPGVTQYF.

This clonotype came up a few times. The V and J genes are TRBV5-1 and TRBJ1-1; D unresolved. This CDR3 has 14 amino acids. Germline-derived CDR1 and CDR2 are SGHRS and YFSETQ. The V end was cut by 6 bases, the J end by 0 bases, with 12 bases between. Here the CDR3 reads CASTLTEMNTEAFF. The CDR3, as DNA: TGCGCCAGCACCCTGACGGAGATGAACACTGAAGCTTTCTTT. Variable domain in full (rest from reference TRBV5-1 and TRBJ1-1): KAGVTQTPRYLIKTRGQQVTLSCSPISGHRSVSWYQQTPGQGLQFLFEYFSETQRNKGNFPGRFSGRQFSNSRSEMNVSTLELGDSALYLCASTLTEMNTEAFFGQGTRLTVV.

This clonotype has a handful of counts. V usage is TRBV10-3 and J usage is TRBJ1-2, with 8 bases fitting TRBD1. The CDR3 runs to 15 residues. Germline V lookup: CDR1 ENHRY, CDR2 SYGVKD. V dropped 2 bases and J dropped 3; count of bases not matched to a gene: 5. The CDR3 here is CAISERRGLDYGYTF. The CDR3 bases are TGTGCCATCAGTGAGCGCAGGGGGCTTGACTATGGCTACACCTTC.

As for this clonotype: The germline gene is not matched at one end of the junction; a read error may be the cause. CDR3 loop: CTSSPISGLTNTQYF. Written as DNA, the CDR3 is TGTACCAGCAGTCCGATTAGCGGCCTGACGAACACGCAGTATTTT. The gene calls are TRBV3-1 and TRBJ2-3, with D possibly TRBD2 on 6 matching bases. The germline gives CDR1 LGHDT, CDR2 YNNKEL (reference sequence). The CDR3 is made up of 15 amino acids.

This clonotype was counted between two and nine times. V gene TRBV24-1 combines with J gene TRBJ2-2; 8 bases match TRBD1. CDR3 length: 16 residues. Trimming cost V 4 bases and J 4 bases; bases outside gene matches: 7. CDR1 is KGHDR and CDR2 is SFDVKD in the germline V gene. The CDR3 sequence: CATSEARGRGTGELFF. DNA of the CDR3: TGTGCCACCAGTGAAGCCAGGGGGCGTGGCACCGGGGAGCTGTTTTTT.

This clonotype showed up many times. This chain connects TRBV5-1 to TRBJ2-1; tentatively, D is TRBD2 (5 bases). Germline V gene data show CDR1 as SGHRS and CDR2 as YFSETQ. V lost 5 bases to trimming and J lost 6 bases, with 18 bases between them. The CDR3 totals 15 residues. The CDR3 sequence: CASSQETNPSNEQFF. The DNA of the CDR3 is TGCGCCAGCAGTCAGGAGACTAATCCCTCCAATGAGCAGTTCTTC.

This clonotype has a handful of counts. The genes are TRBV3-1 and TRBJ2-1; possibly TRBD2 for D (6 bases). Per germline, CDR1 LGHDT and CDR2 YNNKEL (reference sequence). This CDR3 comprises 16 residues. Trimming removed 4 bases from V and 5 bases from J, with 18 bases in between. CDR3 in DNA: TGTGCCAGCAGCCGGGTATCGGGAGTCGTCCACAATGAGCAGTTCTTC. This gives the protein CASSRVSGVVHNEQFF.

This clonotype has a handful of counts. Here the CDR3 reads CASSSGGILGKLFF. Written as DNA, the CDR3 is TGCGCCAGCTCCTCCGGGGGGATTCTTGGAAAACTGTTTTTT. The chain recombines TRBV5-1 with TRBJ1-4, with D perhaps TRBD1 (5 bases). This CDR3 has 14 amino acids. Germline assignment: CDR1 SGHRS and CDR2 YFSETQ. The V end was cut by 7 bases, the J end by 10 bases, with 20 bases between.

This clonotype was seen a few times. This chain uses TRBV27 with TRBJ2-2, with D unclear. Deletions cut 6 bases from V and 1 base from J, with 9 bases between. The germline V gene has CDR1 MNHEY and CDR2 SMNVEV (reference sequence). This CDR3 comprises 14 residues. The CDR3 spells CASSHGKNTGELFF. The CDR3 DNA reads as TGTGCCAGCAGCCATGGCAAGAACACCGGGGAGCTGTTTTTT.

The DNA of the CDR3 is TGTGCCAGCATGGGTTCGGTTTTAGAGACCCAGTACTTC. Protein sequence: CASMGSVLETQYF. The chain joins TRBV12-3 or TRBV12-4 to TRBJ2-5; no clear D. CDR3 length: 13 residues. V was clipped by 7 bases and J by 4 bases, with 13 bases between them.

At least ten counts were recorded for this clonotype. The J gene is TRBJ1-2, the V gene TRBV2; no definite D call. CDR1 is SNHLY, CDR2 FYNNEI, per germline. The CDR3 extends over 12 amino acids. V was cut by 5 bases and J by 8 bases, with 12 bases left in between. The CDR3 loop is CASSSGPGGYTF. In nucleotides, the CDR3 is TGTGCCAGCAGTAGCGGCCCTGGGGGCTACACCTTC.

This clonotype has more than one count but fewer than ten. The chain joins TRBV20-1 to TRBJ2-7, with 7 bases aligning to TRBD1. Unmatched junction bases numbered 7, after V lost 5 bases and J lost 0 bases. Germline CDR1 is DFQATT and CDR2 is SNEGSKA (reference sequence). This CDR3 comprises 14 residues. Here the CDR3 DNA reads TGCAGTGCTGCCAGGGGGTTGAGCTCCTACGAGCAGTACTTC. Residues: CSAARGLSSYEQYF.

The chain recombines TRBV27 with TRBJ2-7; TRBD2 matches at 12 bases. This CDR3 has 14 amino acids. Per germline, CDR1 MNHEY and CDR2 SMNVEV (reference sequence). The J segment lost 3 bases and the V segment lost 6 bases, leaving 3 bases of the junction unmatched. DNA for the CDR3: TGTGCCAGCAGGCCACTAGCGGGAGGCTACGAGCAGTACTTC. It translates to CASRPLAGGYEQYF.

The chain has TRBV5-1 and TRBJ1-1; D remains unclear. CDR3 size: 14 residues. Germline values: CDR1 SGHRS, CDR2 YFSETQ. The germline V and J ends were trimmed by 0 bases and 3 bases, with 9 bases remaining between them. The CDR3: CASSLAGEYTEAFF. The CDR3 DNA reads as TGCGCCAGCAGCTTGGCTGGGGAGTACACTGAAGCTTTCTTT.

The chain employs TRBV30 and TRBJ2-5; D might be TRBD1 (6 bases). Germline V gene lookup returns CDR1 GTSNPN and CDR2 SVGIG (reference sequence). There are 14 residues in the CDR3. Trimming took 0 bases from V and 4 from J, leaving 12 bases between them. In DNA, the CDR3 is TGTGCCTGGAGTGTTGGGGGCGGCGGAGAGACCCAGTACTTC. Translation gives CAWSVGGGGETQYF.

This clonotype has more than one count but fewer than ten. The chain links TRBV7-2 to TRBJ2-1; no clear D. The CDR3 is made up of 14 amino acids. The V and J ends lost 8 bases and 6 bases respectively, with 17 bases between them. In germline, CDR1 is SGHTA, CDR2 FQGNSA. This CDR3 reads CASGHLRAVNEQFF. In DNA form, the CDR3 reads TGTGCCAGCGGCCACTTGAGAGCCGTCAATGAGCAGTTCTTC. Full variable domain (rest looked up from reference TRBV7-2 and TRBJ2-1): GAGVSQSPSNKVTEKGKDVELRCDPISGHTALYWYRQSLGQGLEFLIYFQGNSAPDKSGLPSDRFSAERTGGSVSTLTIQRTQQEDSAVYLCASGHLRAVNEQFFGPGTRLTVL.